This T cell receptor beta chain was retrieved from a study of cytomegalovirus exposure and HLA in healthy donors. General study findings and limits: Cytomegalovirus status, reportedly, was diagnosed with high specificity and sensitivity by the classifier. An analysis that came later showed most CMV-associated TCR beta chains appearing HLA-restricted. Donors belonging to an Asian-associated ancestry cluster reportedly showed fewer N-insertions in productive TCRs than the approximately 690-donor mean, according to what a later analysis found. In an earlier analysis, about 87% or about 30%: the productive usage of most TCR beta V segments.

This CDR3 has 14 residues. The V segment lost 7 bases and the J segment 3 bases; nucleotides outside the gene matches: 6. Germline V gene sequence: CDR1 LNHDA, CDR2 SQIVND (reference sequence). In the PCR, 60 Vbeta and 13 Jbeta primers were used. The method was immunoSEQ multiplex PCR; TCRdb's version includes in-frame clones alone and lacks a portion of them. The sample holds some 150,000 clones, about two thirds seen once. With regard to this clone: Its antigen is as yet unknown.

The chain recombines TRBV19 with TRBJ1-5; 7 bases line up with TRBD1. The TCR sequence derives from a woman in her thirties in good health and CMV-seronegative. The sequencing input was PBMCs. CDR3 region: CASTNGQDNQPQHF. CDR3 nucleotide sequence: TGTGCCAGTACAAATGGACAGGACAATCAGCCCCAGCATTTT.